This record concerns one T cell receptor (beta chain) sequence. Its antigen has not been determined. Base qualities are missing; no much larger clone stands one base away. The CDR3 covers 16 residues, taking in both the cysteine and the phenylalanine. The kept DNA is CDR3 alone, 48 bases in frame from the first base. Trimming removed 4 bases from V and 4 bases from J, leaving 19 bases between the germline ends. CDR1 and CDR2, per the germline V gene, are SGHRS and YFSETQ. One collaborating source in Seattle enrolled patients while the patients were actively infected and followed the patients over time throughout the course of disease. The collaborating institutions used their own protocols to collect whole blood in K2EDTA tubes. For TCRbeta analysis, collaborator samples were shipped as frozen whole blood, as isolated PBMCs, or as DNA extracted from either sample type. This record belongs to a study of blood T cell repertoires in COVID-19 (dated by TCRdb to 2019 to 2021). At the level of the whole study: The collaborator samples originated in the United States, Italy and Spain and spanned the acute and convalescent phases of COVID-19. The prospective study material was composed of cDNA or gDNA derived from T cells, B-cell-depleted T cells, or PBMCs. The dataset comprised deeply sampled blood TCRbeta repertoires from subjects exposed to, actively infected with, or recovered from COVID-19. The repertoires were released in a freely available public database intended as a resource for research on the immune response to SARS-CoV-2. The samples were drawn from the first 160 participants of the ongoing ImmuneRACE study and from 1,200 or so subjects provided by 6 global collaborators. Sample metadata almost always included a de-identified subject ID, COVID-19 status, age in years and sex. Where available, HLA class I and class II types were taken from metadata supplied by the sample provider and were not determined by assay-based typing. The study at large found these results: Clinical and demographic metadata were provided uncurated, with the amount varying by source and participant.

TCRbeta CDR3 regions were amplified from genomic DNA using the immunoSEQ Assay, a bias-controlled multiplex PCR. The published analysis was carried out like this. Within the assay, amplification of reference gene primers was used to estimate how many nucleated cells each sample contained. To quantify the absolute abundance of each unique TCRbeta CDR3 rearrangement, sequence reads were collapsed and filtered. For each sample, productive Simpson clonality was calculated by taking the square root of Simpson's diversity index across productive rearrangements. TCRdb provides this immuneACCESS table in a form limited to in-frame rearrangements. Some clones are lacking; in checked studies, under half of them reflect an unresolved V gene, and why the rest are absent is not known. V and J calls and clone size come straight from that table; D and trimming were deduced from the DNA. Across this sample there are 70,000 or so clones, with 65% to 85% seen only once. The biggest ten clones account for 14% to 15% of the sample.

This sequence originates from a man in his sixties with COVID-19, enrolled during active disease. The source material was peripheral blood. In this chain, TRBV5-1 is recombined with TRBJ2-3; matching of 5 bases hints at TRBD2 as the D gene. At the DNA level, the sequence is TGCGCCAGCAGCCCCGGGGTAGGCCGGATGGCAGATACGCAGTATTTT. This is translated as CASSPGVGRMADTQYF.